This TCR beta chain emerged from a study of CD8 T cells in Susac syndrome (dated by TCRdb to about 2019). In the study overall: Among the sequenced Susac syndrome patients, about six had clinically active disease and about 8 were in clinical remission. At blood withdrawal, Susac syndrome patients were either therapy-naive, taking corticosteroids (in some cases with IVIg as well), or taking IVIg alone. Whether CD8+ T cell activation and differentiation in Susac syndrome was antigen driven was tested using repertoire sequencing.

From the germline V gene, CDR1 is SGHRS and CDR2 is YFSETQ. CDR3 length: 16 amino acids, cysteine to phenylalanine. The read is trimmed to its CDR3 DNA, 48 bases read in frame from base 1. Deletion took 0 bases off V and 0 bases off J, with a span of 12 bases between the germline ends. Note on this clonotype: It lacks a known antigen. One base away there is no much larger clone; base qualities are not given.

High-throughput TCR beta sequencing profiled peripheral blood CD8+ and CD4+ T cells from healthy donors, Susac syndrome patients and multiple sclerosis patients. The Susac syndrome patients fulfilled recently defined diagnostic criteria for either definite or probable disease. Bulk CD8+ and CD4+ T cells were purified magnetically by negative isolation, whereas CD8+ TEMRA cells were enriched by FACS. Blood was drawn into EDTA tubes, processed within 24 hours, and PBMCs were isolated by density gradient centrifugation. PBMCs intended for TCR sequencing were cryopreserved in liquid nitrogen and thawed later in a water bath at 37 degrees C. The sorted or isolated CD4+, CD8+ and CD8+ TEMRA cells had a purity of 90% or higher. RNA was extracted using the RNeasy kit, and roughly 0.45 to 1 microgram was reverse transcribed with random hexamers. TCR beta CDR3 regions were amplified with the immunoSEQ multiplex PCR assay covering 54 Vbeta and 13 Jbeta segments. Bias from PCR amplification was corrected by using a synthetic template baseline for primer optimization and for computational correction. For the original study's pipeline: Only productive sequences were kept, with reads annotated to V, D and J genes according to IMGT and analyzed in immunoSEQ Analyzer. Clonality was calculated as one minus the Shannon entropy normalized by log2 of the number of productive unique sequences. For each patient and control, public and private clones were evaluated within the 100 most prevalent clones. Clones were defined as Susac-specific if absent from the healthy and MS cohorts, from some 1,000 published viral clones and from other ImmuneACCESS disease sequences. TCRdb reanalyzed the raw reads on its own, using fastp at Q25 for trimming and MiXCR for clone calling, and kept in-frame beta chains. All rows with the same CDR3 protein become a single entry with the most common DNA and genes. These V and J calls derive from TCRdb rather than the authors' analysis. The sample has under 95,000 distinct CDR3 sequences on record, over 90% of them singletons. About 0.3% of the sample lies in the top ten.

Results and caveats for the whole study, not just this receptor: The study acknowledged that relatively few individuals were included in the TCR sequencing and HLA analysis. In patients with Susac syndrome, the CD4+ T cell repertoire showed no detectable clonal expansion.

Sequenced: CD4+ T cells from PBMCs. The chain is made from TRBV5-1 and TRBJ1-1, with no confidently assigned D gene. The clonotype was recovered from a human donor with Susac syndrome. CDR3 protein: CASSLDAGLMNTEAFF. The DNA sequence is as follows: TGCGCCAGCAGCTTGGATGCAGGACTCATGAACACTGAAGCTTTCTTT.